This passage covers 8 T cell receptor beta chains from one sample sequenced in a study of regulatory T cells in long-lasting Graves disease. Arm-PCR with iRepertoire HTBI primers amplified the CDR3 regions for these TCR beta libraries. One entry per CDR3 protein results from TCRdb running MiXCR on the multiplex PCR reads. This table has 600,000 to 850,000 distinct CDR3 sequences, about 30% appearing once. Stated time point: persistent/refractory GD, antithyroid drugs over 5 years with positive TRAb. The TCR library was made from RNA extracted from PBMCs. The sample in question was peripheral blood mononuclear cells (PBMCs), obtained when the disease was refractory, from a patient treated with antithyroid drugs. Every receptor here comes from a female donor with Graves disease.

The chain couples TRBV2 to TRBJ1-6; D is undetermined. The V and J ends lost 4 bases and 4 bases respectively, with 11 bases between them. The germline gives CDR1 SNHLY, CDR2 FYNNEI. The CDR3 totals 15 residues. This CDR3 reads CASSVEGTYNSPLHF. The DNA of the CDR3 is TGTGCCAGCAGTGTGGAGGGAACTTATAATTCACCCCTCCACTTT.

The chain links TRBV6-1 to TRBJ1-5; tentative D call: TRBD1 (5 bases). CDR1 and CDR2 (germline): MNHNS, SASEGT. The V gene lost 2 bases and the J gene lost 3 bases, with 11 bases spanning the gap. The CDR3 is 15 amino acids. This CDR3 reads CASSENWGSNQPQHF. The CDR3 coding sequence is TGTGCCAGCAGTGAAAACTGGGGCTCCAATCAGCCCCAGCATTTT.

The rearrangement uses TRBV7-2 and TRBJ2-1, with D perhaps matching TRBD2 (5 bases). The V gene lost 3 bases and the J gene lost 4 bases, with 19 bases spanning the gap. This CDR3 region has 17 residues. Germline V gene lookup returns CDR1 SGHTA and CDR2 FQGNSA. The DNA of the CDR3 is TGTGCCAGCAGCTTCCGACTACCCCCCTACGGTTACAATGAGCAGTTCTTC. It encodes CASSFRLPPYGYNEQFF.

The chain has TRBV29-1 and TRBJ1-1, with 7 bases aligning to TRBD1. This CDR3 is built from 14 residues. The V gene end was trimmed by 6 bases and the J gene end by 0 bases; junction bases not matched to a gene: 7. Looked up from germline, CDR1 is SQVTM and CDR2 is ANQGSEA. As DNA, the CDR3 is TGCAGCGTGGGGACAGAAGCGTTGAACACTGAAGCTTTCTTT. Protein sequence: CSVGTEALNTEAFF.

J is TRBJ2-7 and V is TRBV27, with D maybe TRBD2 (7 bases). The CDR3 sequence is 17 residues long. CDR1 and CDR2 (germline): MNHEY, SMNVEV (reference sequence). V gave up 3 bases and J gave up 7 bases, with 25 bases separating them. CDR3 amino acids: CASSFGEGRGSFWEQYF. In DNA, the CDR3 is TGTGCCAGCAGTTTCGGGGAGGGGAGGGGGTCCTTTTGGGAGCAGTACTTC.

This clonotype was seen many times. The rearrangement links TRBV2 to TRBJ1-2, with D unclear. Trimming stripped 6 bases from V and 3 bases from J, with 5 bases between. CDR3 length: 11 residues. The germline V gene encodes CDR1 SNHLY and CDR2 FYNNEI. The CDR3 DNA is TGTGCCAGCAGCCCCGACTATGGCTACACCTTC. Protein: CASSPDYGYTF. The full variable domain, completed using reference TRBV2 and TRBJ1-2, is EPEVTQTPSHQVTQMGQEVILRCVPISNHLYFYWYRQILGQKVEFLVSFYNNEISEKSEIFDDQFSVERPDGSNFTLKIRSTKLEDSAMYFCASSPDYGYTFGSGTRLTVV.

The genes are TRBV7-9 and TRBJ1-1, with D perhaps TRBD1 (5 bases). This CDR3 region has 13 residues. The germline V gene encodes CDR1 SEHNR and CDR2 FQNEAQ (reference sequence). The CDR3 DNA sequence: TGTGCTTCGTTCGGGGGGGGAAATACTGAAGCTTTCTTT. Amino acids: CASFGGGNTEAFF.

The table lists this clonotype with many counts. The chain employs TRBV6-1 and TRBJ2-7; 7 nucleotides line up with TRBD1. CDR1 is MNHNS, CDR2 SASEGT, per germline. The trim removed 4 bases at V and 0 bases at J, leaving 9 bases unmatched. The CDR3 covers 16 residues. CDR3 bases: TGTGCCAGCAGTGGATTGAGGGGACAGCCCTCCTACGAGCAGTACTTC. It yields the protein CASSGLRGQPSYEQYF.